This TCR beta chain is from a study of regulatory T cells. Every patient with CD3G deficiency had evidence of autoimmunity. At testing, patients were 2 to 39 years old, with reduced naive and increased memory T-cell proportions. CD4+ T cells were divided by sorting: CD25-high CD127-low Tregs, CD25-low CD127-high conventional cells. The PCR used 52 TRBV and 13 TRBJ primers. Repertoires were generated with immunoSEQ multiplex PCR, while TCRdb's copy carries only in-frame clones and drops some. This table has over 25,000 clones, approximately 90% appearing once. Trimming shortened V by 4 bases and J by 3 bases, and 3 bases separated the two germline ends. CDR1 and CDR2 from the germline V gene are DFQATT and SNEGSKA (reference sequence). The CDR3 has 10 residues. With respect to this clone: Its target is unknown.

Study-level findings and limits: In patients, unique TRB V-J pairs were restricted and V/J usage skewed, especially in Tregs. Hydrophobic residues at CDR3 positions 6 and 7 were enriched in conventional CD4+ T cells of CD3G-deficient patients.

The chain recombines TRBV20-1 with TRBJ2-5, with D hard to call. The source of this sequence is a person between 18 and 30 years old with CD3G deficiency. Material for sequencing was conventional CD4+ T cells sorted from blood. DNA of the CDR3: TGCAGTGCTACTGAAGAGACCCAGTACTTC. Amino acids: CSATEETQYF.